Following are 17 T cell receptor beta chains from one sample sequenced in a study of T cell responses to AZD1222 COVID-19 vaccine (dated by TCRdb to the early 2020s). The sample's time point, from its label and the paper: about 28 days (+/-7) after the second vaccine dose. The library was made by the immunoSEQ multiplex PCR assay. TCRdb took over this immuneACCESS table, retaining in-frame rearrangements with V and J assigned. Such tables are incomplete; in checked studies, under half of the missing clones stem from an unresolved V gene, and the remainder is unexplained. The sample includes about 160,000 clones, with 75% to 95% observed a single time. 3.2% of the sample rests with the top ten. This specimen was peripheral blood, taken 28 days after the second AZD1222 dose. The receptors were sampled from an adult who received the AZD1222 COVID-19 vaccine.

The rearrangement uses TRBV2 and TRBJ2-1; 7 bases match TRBD1. Germline trimming cut 1 base from V and 6 bases from J; bases unmatched to any gene: 6. This CDR3 has 15 amino acids. Germline-derived CDR1 and CDR2 are SNHLY and FYNNEI. The CDR3 DNA sequence: TGTGCCAGCAGTGAAGTCAGGGGGATGTTCAATGAGCAGTTCTTC. Its translation: CASSEVRGMFNEQFF.

The rearrangement uses TRBV14 and TRBJ1-2, with TRBD1 matching over 8 bases. V trimming: 1 base; J trimming: 8 bases; junction bases outside the gene matches: 9. Germline V gene sequence: CDR1 SGHDN, CDR2 FVKESK. The CDR3 totals 15 residues. The CDR3 nucleotides are TGTGCCAGCAGCCAAGGGGCAGGGGGCTGGGAAGGCTACACCTTC. Encoded protein: CASSQGAGGWEGYTF.

The CDR3 sequence: CASRGTDNSPLHF. CDR3 DNA: TGTGCCAGCCGTGGGACAGATAATTCACCCCTCCACTTT. This chain uses TRBV2 with TRBJ1-6; the match to TRBD1 covers 7 bases. Germline CDR1 SNHLY, CDR2 FYNNEI. The V gene end was trimmed by 8 bases and the J gene end by 5 bases; junction bases not matched to a gene: 3. This CDR3 region has 13 residues.

The chain uses TRBV3-1 (or the pseudogene TRBV3-2) and TRBJ2-1; 10 bases fit TRBD1. The germline V gene encodes CDR1 LGHDT and CDR2 YNNKEL (reference sequence). The V and J ends lost 3 bases and 4 bases, in that order; junction bases with no gene match: 9. The CDR3 contains 17 residues. The CDR3 reads CASSHRSGTGEYNEQFF. CDR3 bases: TGTGCCAGCAGCCACCGGTCCGGGACAGGGGAGTACAATGAGCAGTTCTTC.

V is TRBV5-5 and J is TRBJ2-1; no reliable D call. Trimming shortened V by 4 bases and J by 8 bases, and 13 bases separated the two germline ends. CDR1 is SGHKS and CDR2 is YYEKEE in the germline V gene (reference sequence). The CDR3 totals 13 residues. The DNA for the CDR3 is TGTGCCAGCAGCCCCACCACTATCTATGAGCAGTTCTTC. The encoded protein is CASSPTTIYEQFF.

The V call is TRBV12-3 or TRBV12-4, the J call TRBJ2-5; D is unresolved. Trimming took 5 bases from V and 4 from J, leaving 8 bases between them. The CDR3 length is 12 residues. CDR3: CASSPIRETQYF. The CDR3 nucleotides are TGTGCCAGCAGTCCGATCCGAGAGACCCAGTACTTC.

As concerns this clone: This sample also contains other DNA sequences that code for the same CDR3. This rearrangement joins TRBV11-3 to TRBJ2-2; TRBD1 matches 10 bases. V gave up 5 bases and J gave up 3 bases; unmatched junction bases: 3. Germline assignment: CDR1 SGHNT and CDR2 YENEEA. The CDR3 has 15 amino acids. CDR3 sequence: CASSPDRGDTGELFF. The CDR3 DNA reads as TGTGCCAGCAGCCCGGACAGGGGGGACACCGGGGAGCTGTTTTTT.

The CDR3 DNA follows: TGTGCCAGCAGCTTAGTGGGGGACTCCTACGAGCAGTACTTC. Translating gives CASSLVGDSYEQYF. This rearrangement joins TRBV7-9 to TRBJ2-7; the D gene could be TRBD1 or TRBD2 (5 bases each). Germline V gene data show CDR1 as SEHNR and CDR2 as FQNEAQ (reference sequence). The length of the CDR3 is 14 residues. Trimming took off 1 base at V and 0 bases at J, with 7 bases between the two ends.

This chain uses TRBV6-5 with TRBJ2-2; 7 bases agree with TRBD1. The J segment lost 5 bases and the V segment lost 5 bases, leaving 5 bases of the junction unmatched. This CDR3 has 14 residues. The germline CDR1 and CDR2 sequences are MNHEY and SVGAGI. The CDR3 region has the DNA TGTGCCAGCAGTAGACAGGGTTTGACCGGGGAGCTGTTTTTT. The encoded protein is CASSRQGLTGELFF.

The count of this clone is one. V gene TRBV4-1 combines with J gene TRBJ1-6; no clear D gene. V lost 4 bases and J 14 bases, leaving 12 bases between the germline ends. CDR1 and CDR2 (germline): MGHRA, YSYEKL. The CDR3 runs 12 residues. The CDR3 DNA reads TGCGCCAGCAGCCCCCTGGGGTACTCCCTCCACTTT. Encoded protein: CASSPLGYSLHF.

The rearrangement uses TRBV28 and TRBJ2-1; 9 positions match TRBD2. This CDR3 comprises 16 residues. The germline CDR1 and CDR2 sequences are MDHEN and SYDVKM. The V segment lost 3 bases and the J segment 4 bases; nucleotides outside the gene matches: 7. As DNA, the CDR3 is TGTGCCAGCAGTTTGGCCACTAGCGGGCCTTACAATGAGCAGTTCTTC. Translation gives CASSLATSGPYNEQFF.

The V call is TRBV18, the J call TRBJ2-3, with TRBD2 as a possible D gene (5 bases). Trimming left V 3 bases short and J 2 bases short, with 15 bases between. In germline, CDR1 is KGHSH, CDR2 LQKENI. CDR3 length: 16 amino acids. CDR3 in amino acids: CASSPATGILTDTQYF. Here the CDR3 DNA reads TGTGCCAGCTCACCCGCTACGGGGATTCTCACAGATACGCAGTATTTT.

The chain employs TRBV28 and TRBJ1-5, with D possibly being TRBD1 (5 bases). This CDR3 is built from 15 residues. The V gene's germline CDR1 is MDHEN and CDR2 SYDVKM. V was clipped by 7 bases and J by 2 bases, with 15 bases between them. Written as DNA, the CDR3 is TGTGCCAGCATTTCCTACCGGGGGGGCAATCAGCCCCAGCATTTT. Protein sequence: CASISYRGGNQPQHF.

The J gene is TRBJ2-1, the V gene TRBV11-2, with D perhaps TRBD2 (6 bases). Per germline, CDR1 SGHAT and CDR2 FQNNGV. The V end lost 3 bases, the J end lost 0 bases, and 12 bases lay between the germline ends. The CDR3 loop spans 16 amino acids. CDR3 sequence: CASSFHLGSSYNEQFF. The CDR3 DNA sequence: TGTGCCAGCAGCTTCCATCTCGGGAGCTCCTACAATGAGCAGTTCTTC.

This sequence joins TRBV7-9 and TRBJ2-7; TRBD2 matches 11 bases. The germline CDR1 and CDR2 sequences are SEHNR and FQNEAQ (reference sequence). V shed 4 bases, J shed 3 bases, and the junction held 5 bases outside the gene matches. This CDR3 is 15 amino acids long. The CDR3 loop is CASSSGTSGVYEQYF. In DNA, the CDR3 is TGTGCCAGCAGCTCGGGGACTAGCGGAGTCTACGAGCAGTACTTC.

The chain combines TRBV5-1 with TRBJ2-7; the D call may be TRBD1 or TRBD2 (5 bases each). This CDR3 contains 15 residues. The germline CDR1 and CDR2 sequences are SGHRS and YFSETQ. With 0 bases removed from V and 4 bases from J, the gap between germline ends came to 14 bases. CDR3 loop: CASSLVWGSGYEQYF. The DNA for the CDR3 is TGCGCCAGCAGCTTGGTTTGGGGGTCTGGGTACGAGCAGTACTTC.

The V and J genes are TRBV29-1 and TRBJ2-1; D perhaps matches TRBD1 (6 bases). CDR3 length: 12 amino acids. CDR1 is SQVTM and CDR2 is ANQGSEA in the germline V gene. The ends were cut back, 7 bases at V and 7 bases at J, with 14 bases in the middle. CDR3 nucleotide sequence: TGCAGCGCTGACACAGGGTTTAATGAGCAGTTCTTC. Translating it yields CSADTGFNEQFF.